The following is a TCR beta chain sequence with its context. These data are taken from a study of blood T cell repertoires in COVID-19. Study information: T cells, B-cell-depleted T cells, or PBMCs provided the cDNA or gDNA that served as material.

The CDR3 covers 17 residues. CDR1 and CDR2 from the germline V gene are MGHDK and SYGVNS. J gave up 7 bases and V 3 bases, and 17 bases lay outside the gene matches. Clones were sequenced by immunoSEQ multiplex PCR, and TCRdb holds only the in-frame ones, with some missing. The table records 200,000 to 250,000 clones, roughly 90% of them present only once. Sequenced material: peripheral blood. The gene calls are TRBV25-1 and TRBJ1-1, with 7 bases that match TRBD1. The clonotype originates from a woman in her sixties or seventies with acute or convalescent COVID-19. The CDR3 sequence: CASSERYDRALPNEAFF. CDR3 DNA sequence: TGTGCCAGCAGTGAGAGATATGACAGGGCCTTGCCCAATGAAGCTTTCTTT.